Following are 26 T cell receptor beta chains from one sample sequenced in a study of blood T cell repertoires in COVID-19. The assay was immunoSEQ multiplex PCR, and TCRdb's table has in-frame clones only and misses some. Of approximately 300,000 clones in the sample, over 75% were seen once. Sample: peripheral blood. The receptors come from a woman between 25 and 40 years old with COVID-19, enrolled during active disease.

This chain connects TRBV28 to TRBJ1-4; 7 nucleotides line up with TRBD1. Germline CDR1 MDHEN, CDR2 SYDVKM. V shed 4 bases, J shed 8 bases, and the junction held 10 bases outside the gene matches. The length of the CDR3 is 15 residues. The CDR3 loop reads CASSSTGRLEEKLFF. CDR3 nucleotide sequence: TGTGCCAGCAGTTCGACAGGGCGTTTAGAGGAAAAACTGTTTTTT.

V gene TRBV2 combines with J gene TRBJ2-3; tentatively, D is TRBD1 (5 bases). Trimming shortened V by 4 bases and J by 4 bases, and 9 bases separated the two germline ends. Germline assignment: CDR1 SNHLY and CDR2 FYNNEI. This CDR3 is 13 amino acids long. The CDR3 reads CASSGQGADTQYF. Written as DNA, the CDR3 is TGTGCCAGCAGTGGGCAGGGCGCAGATACGCAGTATTTT. Using reference TRBV2 and TRBJ2-3 for the parts outside the CDR3, the full variable domain is EPEVTQTPSHQVTQMGQEVILRCVPISNHLYFYWYRQILGQKVEFLVSFYNNEISEKSEIFDDQFSVERPDGSNFTLKIRSTKLEDSAMYFCASSGQGADTQYFGPGTRLTVL.

This chain uses TRBV12-2 with TRBJ2-7; TRBD2, as called in the table, went unchecked against the DNA. TRBV12-2 is described as a pseudogene. The CDR3 covers 14 residues. CDR3: CASRNSGSFYEQYF. The CDR3, as DNA: TGTGCAAGTCGGAATAGCGGGAGTTTTTACGAGCAGTACTTC.

This clone was observed a single time. The J gene is TRBJ2-3, the V gene TRBV10-1; D perhaps matches TRBD1 (5 bases). This CDR3 has 15 amino acids. Trimming took 4 bases from V and 0 from J, leaving 11 bases between them. CDR1 WNHNN and CDR2 SYGVQD come from the germline V gene (reference sequence). The CDR3: CASSGSRASTDTQYF. The DNA for the CDR3 is TGCGCCAGCAGTGGATCCAGGGCTAGCACAGATACGCAGTATTTT.

V and J are TRBV27 and TRBJ1-5, with D maybe TRBD1 (5 bases). V was clipped by 7 bases and J by 0 bases, with 13 bases between them. The CDR3 has 15 residues. Looked up from germline, CDR1 is MNHEY and CDR2 is SMNVEV (reference sequence). The CDR3: CASKGIGYSNQPQHF. The CDR3 coding sequence is TGTGCCAGCAAGGGGATTGGGTATAGCAATCAGCCCCAGCATTTT.

The chain is built from TRBV28 and TRBJ2-1; tentative D call: TRBD1 (6 bases). With 3 bases removed from V and 3 bases from J, the gap between germline ends came to 12 bases. Germline assignment: CDR1 MDHEN and CDR2 SYDVKM. The CDR3 runs 15 residues. CDR3 protein: CASSFLEGHYNEQFF. CDR3 nucleotide sequence: TGTGCCAGCAGTTTTTTAGAGGGACACTACAATGAGCAGTTCTTC.

The chain uses TRBV6-6 and TRBJ1-6; the D is unclear. Trimming stripped 9 bases from V and 7 bases from J, with 16 bases between. This CDR3 has 14 amino acids. Germline lookup yields CDR1 MNHNY and CDR2 SVGAGI (reference sequence). The CDR3 DNA follows: TGTGCCAGTAGCGTCAACAGCCAAAATTCACCCCTCCACTTT. Residues: CASSVNSQNSPLHF.

The gene calls are TRBV12-3 or TRBV12-4 and TRBJ1-4; D is perhaps TRBD1 (5 bases). V lost 5 bases to trimming and J lost 10 bases, with 14 bases between them. The CDR3 loop spans 13 amino acids. DNA of the CDR3: TGTGCCAGCAGTCTACAGGCAAGGGGAAAACTGTTTTTT. Its protein is CASSLQARGKLFF.

This clone was detected once. The V gene is TRBV19, the J gene TRBJ1-1, with 8 bases matching TRBD1. Germline V gene sequence: CDR1 LNHDA, CDR2 SQIVND (reference sequence). V lost 5 bases, J lost 7 bases, and 15 bases stayed unmatched. The CDR3 sequence is 16 residues long. CDR3 protein: CASSPLDRANSFEAFF. The CDR3 bases are TGTGCCAGTAGTCCTTTGGACAGGGCTAACTCTTTTGAAGCTTTCTTT.

This clone was seen more than once but under ten times. The chain couples TRBV19 to TRBJ1-2, with TRBD1 identical over 7 bases. CDR1 and CDR2 from the germline V gene are LNHDA and SQIVND (reference sequence). V was clipped by 5 bases and J by 9 bases; unmatched bases: 6. CDR3 length: 12 amino acids. CDR3 in DNA: TGTGCCAGTAGTTCCCGACAGGGAAGCTACACCTTC. This encodes CASSSRQGSYTF.

The V and J genes are TRBV19 and TRBJ2-7, with D tentatively TRBD2 (6 bases). This CDR3 contains 15 residues. Germline V gene lookup returns CDR1 LNHDA and CDR2 SQIVND (reference sequence). The V end lost 1 base, the J end lost 1 base, and 11 bases lay between the germline ends. The CDR3 spells CASSIVPGESYEQYF. The CDR3 DNA reads TGTGCCAGTAGTATAGTTCCGGGAGAGTCCTACGAGCAGTACTTC.

The chain couples TRBV30 to TRBJ1-2; unclear D gene. There are 11 residues in the CDR3. Germline CDR1 and CDR2: GTSNPN and SVGIG (reference sequence). The germline V and J ends were trimmed by 4 bases and 4 bases, with 7 bases remaining between them. The CDR3 loop is CAWISLYGYTF. Written as DNA, the CDR3 is TGTGCCTGGATAAGCCTCTATGGCTACACCTTC. The full variable domain, its missing parts supplied by reference TRBV30 and TRBJ1-2, is SQTIHQWPATLVQPVGSPLSLECTVEGTSNPNLYWYRQAAGRGLQLLFYSVGIGQISSEVPQNLSASRPQDRQFILSSKKLLLSDSGFYLCAWISLYGYTFGSGTRLTVV.

This chain joins TRBV10-3 and TRBJ2-3; 11 nucleotides line up with TRBD2. This CDR3 contains 17 residues. The ends lost 10 bases at V and 3 bases at J; junction bases unmatched: 15. Germline V CDR1 and CDR2: ENHRY, SYGVKD. CDR3 region: CASLAGGHIGVTDTQYF. DNA for the CDR3: TGTGCCAGCCTAGCGGGAGGCCATATTGGGGTAACAGATACGCAGTATTTT.

J is TRBJ2-1 and V is TRBV9; D is possibly TRBD1 (8 bases). V lost 3 bases and J lost 7, with 26 bases in between. The germline CDR1 and CDR2 sequences are SGDLS and YYNGEE. The CDR3 has 18 residues. The CDR3 region is CASSAFHSPGQGGNEQFF. The CDR3 nucleotides are TGTGCCAGCAGCGCCTTCCACTCTCCCGGACAGGGAGGGAATGAGCAGTTCTTC.

The J gene is TRBJ2-4, the V gene TRBV25-1; 7 nucleotides match TRBD2. Germline V gene lookup returns CDR1 MGHDK and CDR2 SYGVNS. Trimming cost V 1 base and J 15 bases; bases outside gene matches: 6. The CDR3 is made up of 12 amino acids. DNA for the CDR3: TGTGCCAGCAGTGAATCGGGGGGTGGCCTGTACTTC. As protein: CASSESGGGLYF.

The chain links TRBV28 to TRBJ1-5; D not resolved. The CDR3 has 19 residues. Trimming stripped 5 bases from V and 6 bases from J, with 29 bases between. Germline values: CDR1 MDHEN, CDR2 SYDVKM. CDR3 DNA: TGTGCCAGCAGTGTCTCCCGCGGGGTGGGGATGGTTTTTAGTCAGCCCCAGCATTTT. Translation gives CASSVSRGVGMVFSQPQHF.

The CDR3: CASTLDRVKTQYF. The CDR3 DNA follows: TGTGCCAGCACTTTGGACAGGGTGAAGACCCAGTACTTC. The chain employs TRBV7-2 and TRBJ2-5; 8 nucleotides align to TRBD1. V dropped 7 bases and J dropped 6; count of bases not matched to a gene: 7. CDR3 size: 13 residues. Germline assignment: CDR1 SGHTA and CDR2 FQGNSA.

This chain joins TRBV28 and TRBJ1-2; 8 nucleotides match TRBD1. The J segment lost 4 bases and the V segment lost 6 bases, leaving 10 bases of the junction unmatched. The germline gives CDR1 MDHEN, CDR2 SYDVKM. The length of the CDR3 is 15 residues. CDR3 loop: CASSRGGQGAYGYTF. CDR3 DNA: TGTGCCAGCAGCCGAGGGGGGCAGGGGGCCTATGGCTACACCTTC.

The gene calls are TRBV11-3 and TRBJ2-1; D is undetermined. Deletions cut 4 bases from V and 0 bases from J, with 10 bases between. Germline lookup yields CDR1 SGHNT and CDR2 YENEEA. The CDR3 runs to 15 residues. CDR3 coding DNA: TGTGCCAGCAGCTATAGTCCGAGCTCCTACAATGAGCAGTTCTTC. Protein product: CASSYSPSSYNEQFF.

The chain combines TRBV6-5 with TRBJ2-2; D might be TRBD2 (6 bases). Trimming left V 0 bases short and J 7 bases short, with 12 bases between. The germline gives CDR1 MNHEY, CDR2 SVGAGI. The CDR3 runs 15 residues. The DNA for the CDR3 is TGTGCCAGCAGTTACTCCGGCGGGATGAGCGGGGAGCTGTTTTTT. It codes for CASSYSGGMSGELFF.

The chain couples TRBV28 to TRBJ1-2, with D tentatively TRBD1 (5 bases). The CDR3 is made up of 15 amino acids. From germline, CDR1 is MDHEN and CDR2 SYDVKM. V dropped 3 bases and J dropped 4 bases, with 15 bases sitting between them. The CDR3 is CASSLGRATVYGYTF. CDR3 DNA sequence: TGTGCCAGCAGTTTGGGCAGGGCGACGGTCTATGGCTACACCTTC.

The V and J genes are TRBV14 and TRBJ2-7; possibly TRBD2 for D (5 bases). From germline, CDR1 is SGHDN and CDR2 FVKESK. This CDR3 region has 13 residues. Trimming removed 2 bases from V and 6 bases from J, with 11 bases in between. The CDR3 DNA sequence: TGTGCCAGCAGCCAATTCGGGGTCCGCGAGCAGTACTTC. Its translation is CASSQFGVREQYF.

The chain carries TRBV4-1 and TRBJ2-1; TRBD1 matches at 10 bases. Germline V gene lookup returns CDR1 MGHRA and CDR2 YSYEKL. The CDR3 loop spans 14 amino acids. After removal of 5 bases from V and 12 bases from J, the junction contained 10 bases not matched to a gene. CDR3 sequence (DNA): TGCGCCAGCAGCTCCGGGACAGGGGAGGGTGGGCAGTTCTTC. Translating gives CASSSGTGEGGQFF.

This CDR3 is CASSKGQGAYEQYF. The CDR3 region has the DNA TGTGCCAGCAGCAAAGGACAGGGGGCTTACGAGCAGTACTTC. The rearrangement uses TRBV7-3 and TRBJ2-7; 11 bases match TRBD1. The CDR3 spans 14 residues. V lost 5 bases and J lost 4; bases outside the gene matches: 4. CDR1 is SGHTA, CDR2 FQGTGA, per germline.

V is TRBV5-1 and J is TRBJ1-2; 12 bases are shared with TRBD1. The CDR3 spans 15 residues. V gave up 3 bases and J gave up 4 bases; unmatched junction bases: 4. The germline CDR1 and CDR2 sequences are SGHRS and YFSETQ. CDR3 amino acids: CASSSGTGGFYGYTF. CDR3 sequence (DNA): TGCGCCAGCAGCTCGGGGACAGGGGGCTTCTATGGCTACACCTTC.

This clone was seen a single time. This chain links TRBV24-1 with TRBJ2-1, with 9 bases matching TRBD2. The V gene's germline CDR1 is KGHDR and CDR2 SFDVKD. The CDR3 extends over 14 amino acids. V was pared by 9 bases and J by 1 base, with 3 bases of the junction left unmatched. The CDR3 spells CATSSGRSYNEQFF. The CDR3 DNA follows: TGTGCCACCTCGAGCGGGAGGTCCTACAATGAGCAGTTCTTC.